This T cell receptor beta chain was recorded in a study of human T cells and chemical hapten exposure. Study summary: Weekly administration of diphenylcyclopropenone to the scalp of patients continued throughout the roughly 22-week study. Mostly female patients had alopecia areata, totalis or universalis. Whole-study results and caveats: DPC sensitization left the count of TCRs above 1 in 1000 unchanged.

Germline CDR1 and CDR2: SGHAT and FQNNGV. With 0 bases removed from V and 2 bases from J, the gap between germline ends came to 2 bases. The CDR3 length is 14 residues. This clonotype was seen at least ten times. Antigen unknown. TCRdb analysed the RACE reads with MiXCR anew, one entry per CDR3 protein. Among more than 35,000 distinct CDR3 sequences listed, approximately 11% were seen once. Time point indicated: patch test 3, about 24 weeks after DPC sensitization. This sample's treatment: therapeutic diphenylcyclopropenone sensitization with weekly scalp DPC. The study extracted total RNA from unfractionated whole blood. Venepuncture was done earlier than the placement of each patch test.

This chain links TRBV11-2 with TRBJ2-6; D is uncertain. The sequenced sample was whole blood, obtained in connection with sensitization to the hapten diphenylcyclopropenone (DPC). The TCR was taken from a woman in her thirties or forties with alopecia areata. Some clones in this sample may be carry-over from other donors' samples. CDR3 in amino acids: CASSLDPGANVLTF. The DNA for the CDR3 is TGTGCCAGCAGCTTAGATCCTGGGGCCAACGTCCTGACTTTC.